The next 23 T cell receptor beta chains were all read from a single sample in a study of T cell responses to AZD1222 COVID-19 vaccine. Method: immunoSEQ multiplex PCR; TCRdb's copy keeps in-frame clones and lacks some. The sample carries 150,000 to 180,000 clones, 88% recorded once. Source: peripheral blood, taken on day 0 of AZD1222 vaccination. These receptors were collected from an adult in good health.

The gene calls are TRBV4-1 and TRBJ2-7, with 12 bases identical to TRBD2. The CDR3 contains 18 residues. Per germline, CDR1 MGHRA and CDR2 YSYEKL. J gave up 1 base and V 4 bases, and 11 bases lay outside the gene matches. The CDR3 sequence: CASSPARTSGAGSYEQYF. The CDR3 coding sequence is TGCGCCAGCAGCCCCGCCCGGACTAGCGGGGCTGGGTCCTACGAGCAGTACTTC.

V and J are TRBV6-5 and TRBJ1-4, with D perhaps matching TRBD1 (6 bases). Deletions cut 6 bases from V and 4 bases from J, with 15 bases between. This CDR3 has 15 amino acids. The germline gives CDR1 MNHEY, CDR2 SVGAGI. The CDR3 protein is CASRLRTAFNEKLFF. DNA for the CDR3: TGTGCCAGCAGGCTTAGGACAGCCTTTAATGAAAAACTGTTTTTT.

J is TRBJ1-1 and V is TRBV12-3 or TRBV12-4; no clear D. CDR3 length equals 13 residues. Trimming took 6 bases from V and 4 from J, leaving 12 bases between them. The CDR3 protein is CASSLPGPTEAFF. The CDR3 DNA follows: TGTGCCAGCAGCCTTCCTGGGCCCACTGAAGCTTTCTTT.

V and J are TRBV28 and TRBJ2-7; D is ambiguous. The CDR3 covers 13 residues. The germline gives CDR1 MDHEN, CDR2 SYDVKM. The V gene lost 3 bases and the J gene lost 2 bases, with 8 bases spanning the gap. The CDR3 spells CASSFTHTYEQYF. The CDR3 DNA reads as TGTGCCAGCAGTTTTACACATACCTACGAGCAGTACTTC.

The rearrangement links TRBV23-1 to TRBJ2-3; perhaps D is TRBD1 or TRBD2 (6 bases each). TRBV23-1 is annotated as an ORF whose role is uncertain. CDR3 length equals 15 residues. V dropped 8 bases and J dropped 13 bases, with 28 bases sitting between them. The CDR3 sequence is CASLKTRPGGSTEYF. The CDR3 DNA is TGCGCCAGCCTTAAAACCCGGCCCGGGGGCTCCACCGAGTATTTT.

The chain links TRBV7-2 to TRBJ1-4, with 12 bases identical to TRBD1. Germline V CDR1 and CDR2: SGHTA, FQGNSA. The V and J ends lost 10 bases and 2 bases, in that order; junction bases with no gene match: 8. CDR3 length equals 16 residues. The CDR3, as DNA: TGTGCCACTAAACCGGGACAGGGGGCTACTAATGAAAAACTGTTTTTT. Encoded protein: CATKPGQGATNEKLFF. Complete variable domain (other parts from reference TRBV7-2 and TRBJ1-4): GAGVSQSPSNKVTEKGKDVELRCDPISGHTALYWYRQSLGQGLEFLIYFQGNSAPDKSGLPSDRFSAERTGGSVSTLTIQRTQQEDSAVYLCATKPGQGATNEKLFFGSGTQLSVL.

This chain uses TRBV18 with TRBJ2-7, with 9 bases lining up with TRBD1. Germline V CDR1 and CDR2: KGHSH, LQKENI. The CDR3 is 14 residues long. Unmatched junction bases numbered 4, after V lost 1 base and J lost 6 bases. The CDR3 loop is CASSPQQGASEQYF. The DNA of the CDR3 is TGTGCCAGCTCACCACAACAGGGGGCGAGCGAGCAGTACTTC.

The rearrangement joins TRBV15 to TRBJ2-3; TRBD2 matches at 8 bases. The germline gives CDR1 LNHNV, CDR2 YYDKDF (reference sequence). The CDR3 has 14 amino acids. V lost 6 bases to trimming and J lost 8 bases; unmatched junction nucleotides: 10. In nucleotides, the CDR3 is TGTGCCACCAGTATCGGGGGGGCCTTGGGTACGCAGTATTTT. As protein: CATSIGGALGTQYF.

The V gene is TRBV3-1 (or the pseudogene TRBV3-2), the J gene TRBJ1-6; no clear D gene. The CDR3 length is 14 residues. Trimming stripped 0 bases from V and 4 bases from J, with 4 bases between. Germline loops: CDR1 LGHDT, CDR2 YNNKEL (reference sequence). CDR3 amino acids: CASSQEAYNSPLHF. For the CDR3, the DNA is TGTGCCAGCAGCCAAGAGGCGTATAATTCACCCCTCCACTTT.

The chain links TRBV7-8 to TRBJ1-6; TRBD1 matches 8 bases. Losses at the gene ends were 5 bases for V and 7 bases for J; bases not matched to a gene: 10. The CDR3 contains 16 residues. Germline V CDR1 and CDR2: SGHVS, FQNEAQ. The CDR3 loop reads CASSMGQASRNSPLHF. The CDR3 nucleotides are TGTGCCAGCAGCATGGGACAGGCATCGAGAAATTCACCCCTCCACTTT.

CDR3 coding DNA: TGTGCCAGCACGACAGGGGGCTACGAGCAGTACTTC. It codes for CASTTGGYEQYF. This chain links TRBV2 with TRBJ2-7; the match to TRBD1 covers 9 bases. The J segment lost 3 bases and the V segment lost 7 bases, leaving 1 base of the junction unmatched. The CDR3 spans 12 residues. Germline values: CDR1 SNHLY, CDR2 FYNNEI.

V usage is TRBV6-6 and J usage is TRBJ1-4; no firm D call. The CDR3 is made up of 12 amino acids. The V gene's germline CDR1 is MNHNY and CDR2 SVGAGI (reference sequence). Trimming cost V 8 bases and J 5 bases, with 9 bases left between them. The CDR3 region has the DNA TGTGCCAGCGAGCAGACCAATGAAAAACTGTTTTTT. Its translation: CASEQTNEKLFF.

The chain's CDR3 is CASSLEPGNTEAFF. The CDR3 bases are TGTGCCAGCAGCTTAGAACCGGGCAACACTGAAGCTTTCTTT. The chain couples TRBV7-3 to TRBJ1-1; D is unclear. CDR1 SGHTA and CDR2 FQGTGA come from the germline V gene. This CDR3 has 14 amino acids. V lost 2 bases, J lost 2 bases, and 9 bases lay in between.

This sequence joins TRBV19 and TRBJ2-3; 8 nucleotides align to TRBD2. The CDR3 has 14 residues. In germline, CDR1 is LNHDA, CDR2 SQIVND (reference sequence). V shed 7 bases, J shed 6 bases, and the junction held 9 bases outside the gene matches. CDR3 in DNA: TGTGCCAGTAAGGAGGGACTAGGCTATGATACGCAGTATTTT. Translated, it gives CASKEGLGYDTQYF. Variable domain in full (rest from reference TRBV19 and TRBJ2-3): DGGITQSPKYLFRKEGQNVTLSCEQNLNHDAMYWYRQDPGQGLRLIYYSQIVNDFQKGDIAEGYSVSREKKESFPLTVTSAQKNPTAFYLCASKEGLGYDTQYFGPGTRLTVL.

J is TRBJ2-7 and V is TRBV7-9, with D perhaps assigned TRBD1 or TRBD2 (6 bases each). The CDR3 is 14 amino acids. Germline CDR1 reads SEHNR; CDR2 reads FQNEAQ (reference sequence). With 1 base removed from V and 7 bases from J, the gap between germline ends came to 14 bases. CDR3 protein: CASSLGGARNEQYF. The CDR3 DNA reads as TGTGCCAGCAGCTTAGGGGGGGCGCGGAATGAGCAGTACTTC.

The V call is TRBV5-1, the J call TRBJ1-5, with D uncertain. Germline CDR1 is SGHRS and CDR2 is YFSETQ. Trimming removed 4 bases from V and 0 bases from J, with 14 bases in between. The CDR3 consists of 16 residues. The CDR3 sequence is CASSPGVSDSNQPQHF. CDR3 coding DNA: TGCGCCAGCAGCCCCGGGGTGAGTGATAGCAATCAGCCCCAGCATTTT. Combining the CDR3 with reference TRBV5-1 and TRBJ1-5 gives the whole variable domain KAGVTQTPRYLIKTRGQQVTLSCSPISGHRSVSWYQQTPGQGLQFLFEYFSETQRNKGNFPGRFSGRQFSNSRSEMNVSTLELGDSALYLCASSPGVSDSNQPQHFGDGTRLSIL.

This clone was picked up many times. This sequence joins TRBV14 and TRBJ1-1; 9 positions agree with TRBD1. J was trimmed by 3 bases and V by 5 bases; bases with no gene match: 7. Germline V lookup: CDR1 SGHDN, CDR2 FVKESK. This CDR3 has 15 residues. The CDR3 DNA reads TGTGCCAGCAGCGCTTACAGGGGGCGGGACACTGAAGCTTTCTTT. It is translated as CASSAYRGRDTEAFF.

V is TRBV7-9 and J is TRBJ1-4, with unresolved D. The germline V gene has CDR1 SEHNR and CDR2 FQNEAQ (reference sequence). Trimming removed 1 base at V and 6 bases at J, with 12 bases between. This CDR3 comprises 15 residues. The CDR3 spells CASSLGVGGDEKLFF. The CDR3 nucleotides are TGTGCCAGCAGCTTAGGAGTCGGCGGGGATGAAAAACTGTTTTTT.

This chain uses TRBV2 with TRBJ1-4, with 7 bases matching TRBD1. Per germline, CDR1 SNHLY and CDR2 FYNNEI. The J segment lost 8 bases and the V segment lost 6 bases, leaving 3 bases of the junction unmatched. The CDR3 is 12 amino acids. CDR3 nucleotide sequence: TGTGCCAGCAGACAGGGGAACGAAAAACTGTTTTTT. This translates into CASRQGNEKLFF.

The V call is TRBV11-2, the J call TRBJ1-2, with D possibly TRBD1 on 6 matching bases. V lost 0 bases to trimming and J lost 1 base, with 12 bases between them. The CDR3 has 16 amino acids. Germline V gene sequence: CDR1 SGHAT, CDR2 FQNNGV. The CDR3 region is CASSLDPRGFNYGYTF. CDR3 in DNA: TGTGCCAGCAGCTTAGATCCCAGGGGCTTTAACTATGGCTACACCTTC.

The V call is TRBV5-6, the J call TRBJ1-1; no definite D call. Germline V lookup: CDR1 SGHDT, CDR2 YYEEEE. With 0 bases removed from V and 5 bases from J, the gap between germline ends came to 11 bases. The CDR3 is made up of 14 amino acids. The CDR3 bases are TGTGCCAGCAGCTTGGGGATCAGGTTGACTGAAGCTTTCTTT. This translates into CASSLGIRLTEAFF.

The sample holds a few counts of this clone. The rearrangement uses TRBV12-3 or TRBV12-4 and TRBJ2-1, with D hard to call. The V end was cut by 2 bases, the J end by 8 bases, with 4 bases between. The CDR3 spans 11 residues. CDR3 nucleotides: TGTGCCAGCAGTTTATTCCATGAGCAGTTCTTC. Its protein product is CASSLFHEQFF.

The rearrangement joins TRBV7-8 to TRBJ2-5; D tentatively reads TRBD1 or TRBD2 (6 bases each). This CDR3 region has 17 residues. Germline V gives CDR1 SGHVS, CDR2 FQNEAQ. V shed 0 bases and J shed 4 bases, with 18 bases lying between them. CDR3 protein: CASSLAGAGLEGETQYF. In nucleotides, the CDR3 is TGTGCCAGCAGCTTAGCGGGGGCGGGGTTAGAGGGAGAGACCCAGTACTTC.